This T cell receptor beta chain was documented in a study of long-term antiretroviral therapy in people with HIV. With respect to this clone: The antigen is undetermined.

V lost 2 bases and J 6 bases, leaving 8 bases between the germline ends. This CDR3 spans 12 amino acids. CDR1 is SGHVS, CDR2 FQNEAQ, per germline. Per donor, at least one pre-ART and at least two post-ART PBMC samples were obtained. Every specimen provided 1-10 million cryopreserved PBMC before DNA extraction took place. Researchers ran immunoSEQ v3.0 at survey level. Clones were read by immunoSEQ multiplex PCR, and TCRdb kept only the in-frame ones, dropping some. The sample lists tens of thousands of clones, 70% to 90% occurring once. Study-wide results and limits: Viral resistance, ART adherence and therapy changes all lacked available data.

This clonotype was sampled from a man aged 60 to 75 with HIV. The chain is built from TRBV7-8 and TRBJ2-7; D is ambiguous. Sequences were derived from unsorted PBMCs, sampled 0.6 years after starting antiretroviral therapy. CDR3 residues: CASSLPSPEQYF. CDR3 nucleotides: TGTGCCAGCAGCTTACCTAGTCCCGAGCAGTACTTC.